A selection of T cell receptor beta chains follows, all from one sample in a study of cytomegalovirus exposure and HLA in healthy donors. Profiled with immunoSEQ multiplex PCR; TCRdb holds only in-frame clones, not every one. The sample has some 90,000 clones, 75% to 80% seen once; the top ten hold approximately 5.7%. The sequenced material came from PBMCs. Receptor source: a female donor in good health and CMV-seronegative. Both conserved end residues are part of each CDR3. A D gene is named only where the DNA matches it firmly. For some rows the clone size is stated as once, few or many, or as a class when expanded; others skip it.

clone_size: .; d_call: TRBD1; v_call: TRBV4-1; j_call: TRBJ2-7; cdr3_aa: CASSEDSDRGYEQYF; cdr3_nt: TGCGCCAGCAGCGAAGACTCGGACAGGGGATACGAGCAGTACTTC
clone_size: few; d_call: .; v_call: TRBV7-9; j_call: TRBJ1-1; cdr3_aa: CASSLGQGEAEAFF; cdr3_nt: TGTGCCAGCAGCTTGGGGCAGGGTGAGGCTGAAGCTTTCTTT
clone_size: .; d_call: TRBD2; v_call: TRBV5-4; j_call: TRBJ2-3; cdr3_aa: CASSVGTSVNTDTQYF; cdr3_nt: TGTGCCAGCAGCGTAGGGACTAGCGTAAACACAGATACGCAGTATTTT
clone_size: .; d_call: .; v_call: TRBV7-9; j_call: TRBJ1-2; cdr3_aa: CASSSTPPGVTRAWGYTF; cdr3_nt: TGTGCCAGCAGCTCCACCCCCCCAGGGGTCACGAGAGCTTGGGGCTACACCTTC
clone_size: .; d_call: .; v_call: TRBV4-2; j_call: TRBJ2-7; cdr3_aa: CASSHGAAIYF; cdr3_nt: TGTGCCAGCAGCCATGGGGCGGCCATCTACTTC
clone_size: .; d_call: TRBD2; v_call: TRBV18; j_call: TRBJ2-7; cdr3_aa: CASSPDGGGFGNEQYF; cdr3_nt: TGTGCCAGCTCACCGGATGGGGGGGGGTTTGGCAACGAGCAGTACTTC
clone_size: .; d_call: TRBD2; v_call: TRBV18; j_call: TRBJ2-1; cdr3_aa: CASSPPSGRGDEQFF; cdr3_nt: TGTGCCAGCTCACCACCTAGCGGGAGGGGTGATGAGCAGTTCTTC
clone_size: .; d_call: .; v_call: TRBV27; j_call: TRBJ1-4; cdr3_aa: CASSLRFREKLFF; cdr3_nt: TGTGCCAGCAGTTTAAGATTTCGGGAAAAACTGTTTTTT
clone_size: .; d_call: .; v_call: TRBV4-3; j_call: TRBJ2-7; cdr3_aa: CASSQEVRSEQYF; cdr3_nt: TGCGCCAGCAGCCAAGAGGTGAGGAGCGAGCAGTACTTC
clone_size: .; d_call: TRBD2; v_call: TRBV5-1; j_call: TRBJ2-2; cdr3_aa: CASSLGRGLAGVLATGELFF; cdr3_nt: TGCGCCAGCAGCTTGGGCCGGGGACTAGCGGGAGTACTGGCCACCGGGGAGCTGTTTTTT
clone_size: .; d_call: .; v_call: TRBV11-2; j_call: TRBJ1-2; cdr3_aa: CASSAGVGYTF; cdr3_nt: TGTGCCAGCAGCGCAGGGGTAGGCTACACCTTC
clone_size: .; d_call: TRBD1; v_call: TRBV7-2; j_call: TRBJ1-5; cdr3_aa: CASSPGTGPNQPQHF; cdr3_nt: TGTGCCAGCAGCCCGGGGACAGGGCCCAATCAGCCCCAGCATTTT
clone_size: .; d_call: TRBD2; v_call: TRBV9; j_call: TRBJ2-2; cdr3_aa: CASSVGLAVNTGELFF; cdr3_nt: TGTGCCAGCAGCGTAGGGCTAGCGGTCAACACCGGGGAGCTGTTTTTT
clone_size: .; d_call: .; v_call: TRBV7-2; j_call: TRBJ1-2; cdr3_aa: CASSLGGLGYTF; cdr3_nt: TGTGCCAGCAGCTTAGGGGGGCTGGGCTACACCTTC
clone_size: .; d_call: .; v_call: TRBV25-1; j_call: TRBJ2-7; cdr3_aa: CASRGIGQEGEQYF; cdr3_nt: TGTGCCAGCAGGGGGATTGGCCAGGAGGGCGAGCAGTACTTC
clone_size: few; d_call: .; v_call: TRBV30; j_call: TRBJ1-5; cdr3_aa: CAWSDGVGQPQHF; cdr3_nt: TGTGCCTGGAGTGATGGAGTCGGTCAGCCCCAGCATTTT
clone_size: .; d_call: .; v_call: TRBV6-6; j_call: TRBJ2-2; cdr3_aa: CASRKGVDTGELFF; cdr3_nt: TGTGCCAGCAGGAAGGGGGTGGACACCGGGGAGCTGTTTTTT
clone_size: .; d_call: TRBD1; v_call: TRBV18; j_call: TRBJ2-5; cdr3_aa: CASSPLGWTGQETQYF; cdr3_nt: TGTGCCAGCTCACCATTGGGATGGACAGGGCAAGAGACCCAGTACTTC
clone_size: .; d_call: .; v_call: TRBV15; j_call: TRBJ1-1; cdr3_aa: CATSREARMNTEAFF; cdr3_nt: TGTGCCACCAGCAGAGAGGCACGAATGAACACTGAAGCTTTCTTT
clone_size: .; d_call: .; v_call: TRBV2; j_call: TRBJ2-7; cdr3_aa: CASSEGKRGAGEEQYF; cdr3_nt: TGTGCCAGCAGTGAGGGGAAACGGGGGGCGGGTGAGGAGCAGTACTTC
clone_size: .; d_call: TRBD1; v_call: TRBV2; j_call: TRBJ1-6; cdr3_aa: CASTESGGSSPLHF; cdr3_nt: TGTGCCAGCACAGAATCAGGGGGTTCGTCACCCCTCCACTTT
clone_size: once; d_call: TRBD2; v_call: TRBV30; j_call: TRBJ2-2; cdr3_aa: CAWAGGGGAIQTGELFF; cdr3_nt: TGTGCCTGGGCTGGGGGCGGGGGGGCCATCCAAACCGGGGAGCTGTTTTTT
clone_size: .; d_call: .; v_call: TRBV25-1; j_call: TRBJ2-2; cdr3_aa: CASSDLFTGSGELFF; cdr3_nt: TGTGCCAGCAGTGATCTCTTTACGGGTTCCGGGGAGCTGTTTTTT
clone_size: once; d_call: .; v_call: TRBV27; j_call: TRBJ2-5; cdr3_aa: CASSPLVWETQYF; cdr3_nt: TGTGCCAGCAGTCCCTTAGTTTGGGAGACCCAGTACTTC
clone_size: .; d_call: TRBD2; v_call: TRBV5-1; j_call: TRBJ2-7; cdr3_aa: CATREGTSGDVDEQYF; cdr3_nt: TGCGCCACCCGGGAGGGGACTAGCGGGGACGTCGATGAGCAGTACTTC
clone_size: .; d_call: .; v_call: TRBV6-5; j_call: TRBJ1-1; cdr3_aa: CASSKQGGNTEAFF; cdr3_nt: TGTGCCAGCAGTAAACAGGGTGGGAACACTGAAGCTTTCTTT
clone_size: .; d_call: .; v_call: TRBV28; j_call: TRBJ2-5; cdr3_aa: CASSSFQGLQETQYF; cdr3_nt: TGTGCCAGCAGTTCTTTTCAGGGGTTACAAGAGACCCAGTACTTC
clone_size: .; d_call: TRBD2; v_call: TRBV4-2; j_call: TRBJ2-2; cdr3_aa: CASSRRLAREMGGELFF; cdr3_nt: TGTGCCAGCAGCCGCCGACTAGCCAGGGAGATGGGCGGGGAGCTGTTTTTT
clone_size: .; d_call: .; v_call: TRBV27; j_call: TRBJ2-7; cdr3_aa: CASSYPGSYEQYF; cdr3_nt: TGTGCCAGCAGTTACCCAGGCTCCTACGAGCAGTACTTC
clone_size: .; d_call: TRBD1; v_call: TRBV28; j_call: TRBJ1-1; cdr3_aa: CASSPGDRGNTEAFF; cdr3_nt: TGTGCCAGCAGTCCGGGGGACAGGGGGAACACTGAAGCTTTCTTT
clone_size: .; d_call: TRBD1; v_call: TRBV6-5; j_call: TRBJ1-1; cdr3_aa: CASLRGGRVTEAFF; cdr3_nt: TGTGCCAGCCTAAGAGGGGGCAGAGTCACTGAAGCTTTCTTT
clone_size: .; d_call: .; v_call: TRBV6-1; j_call: TRBJ1-4; cdr3_aa: CASRGNRNEKLFF; cdr3_nt: TGTGCCAGCAGGGGCAACCGTAATGAAAAACTGTTTTTT
clone_size: few; d_call: .; v_call: TRBV6-5; j_call: TRBJ1-4; cdr3_aa: CASKQGEKLFF; cdr3_nt: TGTGCCAGTAAACAGGGCGAAAAACTGTTTTTT
clone_size: .; d_call: .; v_call: TRBV7-9; j_call: TRBJ2-2; cdr3_aa: CASTPSGAYTGELFF; cdr3_nt: TGTGCCAGCACCCCAAGCGGAGCCTACACCGGGGAGCTGTTTTTT
clone_size: .; d_call: .; v_call: TRBV2; j_call: TRBJ2-2; cdr3_aa: CASSDFAKGVYTGELFF; cdr3_nt: TGTGCCAGCAGTGACTTCGCTAAGGGAGTCTACACCGGGGAGCTGTTTTTT
clone_size: .; d_call: TRBD2; v_call: TRBV9; j_call: TRBJ2-7; cdr3_aa: CASSVAGTSYEQYF; cdr3_nt: TGTGCCAGCAGCGTAGCTGGGACTAGCTACGAGCAGTACTTC
clone_size: .; d_call: TRBD1; v_call: TRBV19; j_call: TRBJ1-2; cdr3_aa: CASSIGGQENYGYTF; cdr3_nt: TGTGCCAGTAGTATAGGGGGACAGGAAAACTATGGCTACACCTTC